These 10 T cell receptor beta chains originate from one sample sequenced in a study of cytomegalovirus exposure and HLA in healthy donors. Primers included in the PCR were 60 Vbeta and 13 Jbeta primers. TCRdb keeps only in-frame clones here, not all; method: immunoSEQ multiplex PCR. This table has 120,000 to 150,000 clones, about 80% appearing once. Sequencing was performed on PBMCs. The receptor source for this set is a woman in her thirties or forties in good health and CMV-seronegative.

This rearrangement joins TRBV7-2 to TRBJ2-7; a possible D gene is TRBD1 (6 bases). CDR1 and CDR2 from the germline V gene are SGHTA and FQGNSA. CDR3 length equals 15 residues. Trimming shortened V by 6 bases and J by 3 bases, and 18 bases separated the two germline ends. CDR3 residues: CASSSPTGIGYEQYF. The DNA of the CDR3 is TGTGCCAGCAGTTCCCCGACAGGTATCGGCTACGAGCAGTACTTC.

The chain couples TRBV4-2 to TRBJ1-2; D is ambiguous. Deletions cut 4 bases from V and 4 bases from J, with 16 bases between. Germline-derived CDR1 and CDR2 are LGHNA and YNFKEQ. The CDR3 consists of 15 residues. The CDR3 sequence is CASSRRRESSYGYTF. The CDR3 DNA sequence: TGTGCCAGCAGCCGTCGGAGGGAAAGCAGCTATGGCTACACCTTC.

The rearrangement uses TRBV19 and TRBJ2-7, with 8 bases aligning to TRBD2. Germline CDR1 LNHDA, CDR2 SQIVND (reference sequence). The J segment lost 2 bases and the V segment lost 4 bases, leaving 10 bases of the junction unmatched. The CDR3 spans 16 residues. The CDR3 DNA follows: TGTGCCAGTAGTACCCCCGGGATTAGCGGGACCTACGAGCAGTACTTC. It translates to CASSTPGISGTYEQYF.

The chain employs TRBV7-9 and TRBJ2-5, with TRBD1 matching 7 bases. The CDR3 covers 16 residues. Germline CDR1 SEHNR, CDR2 FQNEAQ (reference sequence). J lost 5 bases, V lost 4 bases, and 13 bases had no gene match. CDR3 residues: CASSYGRQGEWETQYF. CDR3 DNA: TGTGCCAGCAGCTATGGTCGGCAGGGGGAGTGGGAGACCCAGTACTTC. The whole variable domain, remainder taken from reference TRBV7-9 and TRBJ2-5, is DTGVSQNPRHKITKRGQNVTFRCDPISEHNRLYWYRQTLGQGPEFLTYFQNEAQLEKSRLLSDRFSAERPKGSFSTLEIQRTEQGDSAMYLCASSYGRQGEWETQYFGPGTRLLVL.

CDR3 residues: CASSLETGTGGRTQYF. CDR3 nucleotides: TGTGCCAGCAGCTTAGAAACCGGGACAGGGGGTCGTACCCAGTACTTC. The chain has TRBV7-2 and TRBJ2-5; TRBD1 matches at 11 bases. The CDR3 runs 16 residues. V lost 1 base and J lost 8; bases outside the gene matches: 9. CDR1 is SGHTA and CDR2 is FQGNSA in the germline V gene.

This clone was counted a few times. This chain joins TRBV27 and TRBJ2-1; 10 positions match TRBD2. This CDR3 comprises 15 residues. Trimming at V came to 3 bases and at J to 9 bases, leaving 8 bases not matched to a gene. From germline, CDR1 is MNHEY and CDR2 SMNVEV (reference sequence). DNA for the CDR3: TGTGCCAGCAGTTTGGGGACAGCGGGAGGGCGTGAGCAGTTCTTC. This sequence encodes CASSLGTAGGREQFF.

This chain links TRBV27 with TRBJ1-1, with D tentatively TRBD1 (6 bases). This CDR3 contains 13 residues. CDR1 and CDR2 (germline): MNHEY, SMNVEV (reference sequence). V gave up 7 bases and J gave up 1 base, with 10 bases separating them. This CDR3 reads CASTMGQNTEAFF. CDR3 in DNA: TGTGCCAGCACTATGGGACAGAACACTGAAGCTTTCTTT.

The chain carries TRBV6-4 and TRBJ2-1; 8 bases line up with TRBD2. This CDR3 spans 17 amino acids. Germline V CDR1 and CDR2: MRHNA, SNTAGT. V trimming: 3 bases; J trimming: 1 base; junction bases outside the gene matches: 8. The DNA for the CDR3 is TGTGCCAGCAGTGAAGTTCCTAGCGGGTTTTCCTACAATGAGCAGTTCTTC. Translation: CASSEVPSGFSYNEQFF.

The chain has TRBV9 and TRBJ1-3; 7 bases line up with TRBD1. Germline CDR1 and CDR2: SGDLS and YYNGEE. This CDR3 has 14 amino acids. J lost 8 bases, V lost 4 bases, and 9 bases had no gene match. The CDR3 region has the DNA TGTGCCAGCAGCTCGAAGACAGGGTCGGACACCATATATTTT. Its protein product is CASSSKTGSDTIYF.

This clone has only a few counts. This chain joins TRBV4-3 and TRBJ2-7; 11 bases agree with TRBD2. The J segment lost 3 bases and the V segment lost 4 bases, leaving 2 bases of the junction unmatched. Germline CDR1 reads LGHNA; CDR2 reads YSLEER. The CDR3 spans 14 residues. CDR3 region: CASSPGTSGYEQYF. The CDR3 DNA reads TGCGCCAGCAGCCCCGGGACTAGCGGCTACGAGCAGTACTTC.